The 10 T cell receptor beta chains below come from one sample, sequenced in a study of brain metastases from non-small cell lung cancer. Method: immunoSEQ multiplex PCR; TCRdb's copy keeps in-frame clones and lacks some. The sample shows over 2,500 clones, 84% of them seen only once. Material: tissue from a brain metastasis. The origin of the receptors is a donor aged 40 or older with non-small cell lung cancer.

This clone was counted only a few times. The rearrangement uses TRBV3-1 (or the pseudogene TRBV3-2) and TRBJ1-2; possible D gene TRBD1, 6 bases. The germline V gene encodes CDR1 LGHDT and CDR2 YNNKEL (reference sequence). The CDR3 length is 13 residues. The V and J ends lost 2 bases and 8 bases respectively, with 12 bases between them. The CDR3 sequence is CASSQNRAYGYTF. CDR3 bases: TGTGCCAGCAGCCAAAACAGGGCTTACGGCTACACCTTC.

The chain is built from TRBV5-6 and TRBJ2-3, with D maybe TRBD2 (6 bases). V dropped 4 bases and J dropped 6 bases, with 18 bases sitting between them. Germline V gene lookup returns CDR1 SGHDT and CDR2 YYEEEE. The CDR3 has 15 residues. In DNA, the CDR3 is TGTGCCAGCAGCAGCTTGAGGGGCGCGGGGGATACGCAGTATTTT. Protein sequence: CASSSLRGAGDTQYF.

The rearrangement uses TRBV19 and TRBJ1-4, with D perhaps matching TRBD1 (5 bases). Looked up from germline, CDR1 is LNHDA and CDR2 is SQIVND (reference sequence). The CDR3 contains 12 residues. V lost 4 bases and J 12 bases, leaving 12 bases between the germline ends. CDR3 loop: CASSTRGPQLFF. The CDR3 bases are TGTGCCAGTAGTACCCGGGGCCCCCAACTGTTTTTT. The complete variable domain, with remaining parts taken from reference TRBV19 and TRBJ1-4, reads DGGITQSPKYLFRKEGQNVTLSCEQNLNHDAMYWYRQDPGQGLRLIYYSQIVNDFQKGDIAEGYSVSREKKESFPLTVTSAQKNPTAFYLCASSTRGPQLFFGSGTQLSVL.

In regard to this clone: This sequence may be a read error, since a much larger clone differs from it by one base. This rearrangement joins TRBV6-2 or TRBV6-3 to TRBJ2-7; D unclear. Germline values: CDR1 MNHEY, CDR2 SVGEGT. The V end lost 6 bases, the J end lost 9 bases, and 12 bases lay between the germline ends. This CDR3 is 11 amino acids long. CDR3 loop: CASSQRTGQYF. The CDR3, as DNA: TGTGCCAGCAGCCAAAGGACCGGGCAGTACTTC.

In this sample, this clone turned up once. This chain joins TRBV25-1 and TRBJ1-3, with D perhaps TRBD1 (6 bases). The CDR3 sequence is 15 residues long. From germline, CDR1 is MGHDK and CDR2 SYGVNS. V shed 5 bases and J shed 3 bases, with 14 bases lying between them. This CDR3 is CASSSKNRVGNTIYF. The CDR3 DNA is TGTGCCAGCAGTTCCAAGAACAGGGTTGGAAACACCATATATTTT.

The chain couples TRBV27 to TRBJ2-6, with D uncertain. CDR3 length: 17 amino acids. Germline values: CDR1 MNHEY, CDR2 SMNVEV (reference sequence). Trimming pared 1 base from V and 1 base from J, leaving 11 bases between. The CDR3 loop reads CASSLFSLGSGANVLTF. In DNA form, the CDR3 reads TGTGCCAGCAGTTTATTCTCTTTGGGTTCTGGGGCCAACGTCCTGACTTTC.

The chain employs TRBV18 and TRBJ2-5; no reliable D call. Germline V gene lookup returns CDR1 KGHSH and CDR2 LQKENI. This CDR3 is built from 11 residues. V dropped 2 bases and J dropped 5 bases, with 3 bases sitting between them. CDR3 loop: CASSPIETQYF. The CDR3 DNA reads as TGTGCCAGCTCACCAATTGAGACCCAGTACTTC.

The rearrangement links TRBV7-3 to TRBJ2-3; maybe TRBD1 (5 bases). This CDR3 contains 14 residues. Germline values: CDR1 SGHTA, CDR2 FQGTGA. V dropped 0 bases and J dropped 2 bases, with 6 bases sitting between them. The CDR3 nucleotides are TGTGCCAGCAGCTTAACCAGGGACACAGATACGCAGTATTTT. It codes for CASSLTRDTDTQYF.

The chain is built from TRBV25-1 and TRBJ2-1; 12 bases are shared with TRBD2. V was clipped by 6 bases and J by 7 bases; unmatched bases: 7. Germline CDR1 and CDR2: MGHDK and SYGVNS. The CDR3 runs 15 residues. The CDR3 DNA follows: TGTGCCAGCAGCCAACTAGCGGGGGGTGGTAATGAGCAGTTCTTC. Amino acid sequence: CASSQLAGGGNEQFF.

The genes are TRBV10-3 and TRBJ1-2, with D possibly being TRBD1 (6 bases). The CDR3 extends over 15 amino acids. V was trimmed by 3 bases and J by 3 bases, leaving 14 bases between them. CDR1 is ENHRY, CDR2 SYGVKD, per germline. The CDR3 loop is CAISDFGRGDYGYTF. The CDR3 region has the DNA TGTGCCATCAGTGATTTTGGCAGGGGAGACTATGGCTACACCTTC.